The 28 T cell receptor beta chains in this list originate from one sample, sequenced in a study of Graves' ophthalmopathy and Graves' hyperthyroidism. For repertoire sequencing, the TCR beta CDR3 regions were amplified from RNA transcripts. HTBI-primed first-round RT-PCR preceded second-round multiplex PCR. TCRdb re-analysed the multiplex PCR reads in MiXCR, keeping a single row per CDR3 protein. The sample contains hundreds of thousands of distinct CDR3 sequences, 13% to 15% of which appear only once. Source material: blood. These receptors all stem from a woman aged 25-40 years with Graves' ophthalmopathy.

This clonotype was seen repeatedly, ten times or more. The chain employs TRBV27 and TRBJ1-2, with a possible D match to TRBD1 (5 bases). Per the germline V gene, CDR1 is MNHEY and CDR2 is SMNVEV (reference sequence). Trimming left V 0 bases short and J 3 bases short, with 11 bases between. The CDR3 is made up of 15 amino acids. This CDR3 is CASSLSEAGHYGYTF. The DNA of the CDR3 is TGTGCCAGCAGTTTATCGGAGGCAGGGCACTATGGCTACACCTTC.

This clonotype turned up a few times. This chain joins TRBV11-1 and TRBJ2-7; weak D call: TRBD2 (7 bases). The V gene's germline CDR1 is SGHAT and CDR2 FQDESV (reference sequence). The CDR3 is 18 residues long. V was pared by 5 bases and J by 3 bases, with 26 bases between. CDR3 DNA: TGTGCCAGCAGCCAGGTGGTGGGGGCTAGCGGAGCTCTCTACGAGCAGTACTTC. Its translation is CASSQVVGASGALYEQYF.

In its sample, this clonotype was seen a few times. For the CDR3, the DNA is TGTGCCAGCAGCTTTACAGACAGGTTTCAAGAGACCCAGTACTTC. Encoded protein: CASSFTDRFQETQYF. The chain recombines TRBV7-8 with TRBJ2-5; perhaps TRBD1 as D (6 bases). Trimming took off 3 bases at V and 2 bases at J, with 13 bases between the two ends. There are 15 residues in the CDR3. The germline V gene has CDR1 SGHVS and CDR2 FQNEAQ.

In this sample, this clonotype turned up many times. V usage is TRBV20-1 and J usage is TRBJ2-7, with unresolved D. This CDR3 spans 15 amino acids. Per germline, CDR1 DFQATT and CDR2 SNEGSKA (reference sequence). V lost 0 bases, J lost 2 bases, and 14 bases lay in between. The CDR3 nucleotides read TGCAGTGCTAGAGATGGCCAGCTCAGGACCTACGAGCAGTACTTC. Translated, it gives CSARDGQLRTYEQYF.

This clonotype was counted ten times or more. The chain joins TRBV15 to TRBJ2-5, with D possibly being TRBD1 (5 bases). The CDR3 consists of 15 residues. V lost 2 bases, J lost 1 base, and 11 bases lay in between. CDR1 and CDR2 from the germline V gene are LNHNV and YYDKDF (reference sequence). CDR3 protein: CATSRNRQPQETQYF. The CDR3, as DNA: TGTGCCACCAGCAGAAATCGACAGCCCCAAGAGACCCAGTACTTC. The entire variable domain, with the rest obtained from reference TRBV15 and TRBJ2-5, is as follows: DAMVIQNPRYQVTQFGKPVTLSCSQTLNHNVMYWYQQKSSQAPKLLFHYYDKDFNNEADTPDNFQSRRPNTSFCFLDIRSPGLGDTAMYLCATSRNRQPQETQYFGPGTRLLVL.

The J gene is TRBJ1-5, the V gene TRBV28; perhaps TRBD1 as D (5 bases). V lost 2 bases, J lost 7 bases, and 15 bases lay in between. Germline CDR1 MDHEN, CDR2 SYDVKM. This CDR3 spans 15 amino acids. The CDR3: CASSLRGVGGQPQHF. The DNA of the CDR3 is TGTGCCAGCAGTTTACGAGGCGTGGGGGGGCAGCCCCAGCATTTT.

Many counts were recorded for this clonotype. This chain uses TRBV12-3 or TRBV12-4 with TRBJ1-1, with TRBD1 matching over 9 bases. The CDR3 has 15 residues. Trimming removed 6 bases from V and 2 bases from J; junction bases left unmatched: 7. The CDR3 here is CASSQNRGRNTEAFF. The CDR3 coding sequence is TGTGCCAGCAGCCAAAACAGGGGGCGAAACACTGAAGCTTTCTTT.

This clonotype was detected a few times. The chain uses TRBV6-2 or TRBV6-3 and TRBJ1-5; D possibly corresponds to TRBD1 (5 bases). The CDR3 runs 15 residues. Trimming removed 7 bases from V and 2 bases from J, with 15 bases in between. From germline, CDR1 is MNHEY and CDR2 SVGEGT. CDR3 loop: CASNSPKGRNQPQHF. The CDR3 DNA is TGTGCCAGCAATTCTCCCAAGGGGCGCAATCAGCCCCAGCATTTT.

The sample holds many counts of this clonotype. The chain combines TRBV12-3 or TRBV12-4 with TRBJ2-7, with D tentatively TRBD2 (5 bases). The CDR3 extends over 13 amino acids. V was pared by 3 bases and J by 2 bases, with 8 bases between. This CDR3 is CASSFRRAYEQYF. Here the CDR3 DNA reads TGTGCCAGCAGTTTTCGGCGGGCCTACGAGCAGTACTTC.

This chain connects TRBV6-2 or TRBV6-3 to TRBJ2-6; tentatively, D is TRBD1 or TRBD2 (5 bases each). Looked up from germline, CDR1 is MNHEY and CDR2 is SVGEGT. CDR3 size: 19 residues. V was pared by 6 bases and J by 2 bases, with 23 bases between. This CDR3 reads CASRVPGRLPNAGANVLTF. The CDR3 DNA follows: TGTGCCAGCAGAGTACCGGGACGCTTGCCGAATGCTGGGGCCAACGTCCTGACTTTC.

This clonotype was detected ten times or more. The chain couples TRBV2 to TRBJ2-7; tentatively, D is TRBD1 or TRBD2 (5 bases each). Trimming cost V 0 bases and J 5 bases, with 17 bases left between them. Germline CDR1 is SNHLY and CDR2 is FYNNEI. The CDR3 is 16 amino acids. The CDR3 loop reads CASSEALGPTPDEQYF. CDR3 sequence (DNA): TGTGCCAGCAGTGAAGCGCTGGGACCCACTCCCGACGAGCAGTACTTC.

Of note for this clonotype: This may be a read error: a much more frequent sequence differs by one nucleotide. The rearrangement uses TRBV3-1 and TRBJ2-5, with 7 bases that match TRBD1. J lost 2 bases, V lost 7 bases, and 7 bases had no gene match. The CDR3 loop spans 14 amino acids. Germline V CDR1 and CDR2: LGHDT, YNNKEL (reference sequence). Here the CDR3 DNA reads TGTGCCAGCAACTTCCGGGACAGACAAGAGACCCAGTACTTC. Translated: CASNFRDRQETQYF.

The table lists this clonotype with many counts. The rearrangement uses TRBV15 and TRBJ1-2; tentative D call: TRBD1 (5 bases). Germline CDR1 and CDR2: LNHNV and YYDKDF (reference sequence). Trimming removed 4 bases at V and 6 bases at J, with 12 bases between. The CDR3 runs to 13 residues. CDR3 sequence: CATSIWGEDGYTF. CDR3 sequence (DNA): TGTGCCACCAGCATATGGGGGGAGGATGGCTACACCTTC.

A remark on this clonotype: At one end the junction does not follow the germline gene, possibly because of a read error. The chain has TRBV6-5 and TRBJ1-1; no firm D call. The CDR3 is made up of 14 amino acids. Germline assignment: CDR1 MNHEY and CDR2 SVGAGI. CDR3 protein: CASSYSRRQTEDFF. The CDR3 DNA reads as TGTGCCAGCAGTTACTCGAGAAGGCAGACTGAAGATTTCTTT.

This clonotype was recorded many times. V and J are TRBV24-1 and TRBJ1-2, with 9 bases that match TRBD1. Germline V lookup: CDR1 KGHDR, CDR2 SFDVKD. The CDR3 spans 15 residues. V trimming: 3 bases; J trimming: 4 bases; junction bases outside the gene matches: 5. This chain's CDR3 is CATSDGTGKFYGYTF. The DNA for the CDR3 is TGTGCCACCAGTGATGGGACAGGGAAGTTCTATGGCTACACCTTC.

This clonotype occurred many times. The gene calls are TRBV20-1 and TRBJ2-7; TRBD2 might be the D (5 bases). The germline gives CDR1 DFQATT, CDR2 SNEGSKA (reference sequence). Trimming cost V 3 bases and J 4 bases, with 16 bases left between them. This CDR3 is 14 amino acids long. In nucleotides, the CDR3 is TGCAGTGCTAGGGTCCCAGCGGCCATGTACGAGCAGTACTTC. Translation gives CSARVPAAMYEQYF.

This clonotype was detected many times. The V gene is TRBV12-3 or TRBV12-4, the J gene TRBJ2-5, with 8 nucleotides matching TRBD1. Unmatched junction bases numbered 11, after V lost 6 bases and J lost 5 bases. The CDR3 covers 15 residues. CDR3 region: CASSASTGVVETQYF. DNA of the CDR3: TGTGCCAGCAGCGCCTCGACAGGGGTGGTTGAGACCCAGTACTTC.

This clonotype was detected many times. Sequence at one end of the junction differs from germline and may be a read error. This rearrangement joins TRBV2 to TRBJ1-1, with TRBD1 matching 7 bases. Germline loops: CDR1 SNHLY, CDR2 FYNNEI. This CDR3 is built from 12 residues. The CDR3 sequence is CASAQGGLVKIF. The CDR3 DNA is TGTGCCAGCGCGCAGGGGGGACTTGTAAAGATCTTT.

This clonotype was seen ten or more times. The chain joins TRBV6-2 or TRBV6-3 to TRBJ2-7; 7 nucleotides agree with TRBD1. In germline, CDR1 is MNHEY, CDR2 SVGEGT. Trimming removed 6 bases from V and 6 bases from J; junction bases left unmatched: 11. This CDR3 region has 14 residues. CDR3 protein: CASSPHHPGGEQYF. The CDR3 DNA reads TGTGCCAGCAGCCCGCATCACCCAGGGGGCGAGCAGTACTTC.

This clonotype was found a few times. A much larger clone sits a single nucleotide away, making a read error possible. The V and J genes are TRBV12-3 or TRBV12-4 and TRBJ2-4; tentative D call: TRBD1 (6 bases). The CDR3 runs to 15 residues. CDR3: CASSYRTAVKNIKYF. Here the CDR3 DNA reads TGTGCCAGCAGTTATCGGACAGCCGTCAAAAACATTAAGTACTTC.

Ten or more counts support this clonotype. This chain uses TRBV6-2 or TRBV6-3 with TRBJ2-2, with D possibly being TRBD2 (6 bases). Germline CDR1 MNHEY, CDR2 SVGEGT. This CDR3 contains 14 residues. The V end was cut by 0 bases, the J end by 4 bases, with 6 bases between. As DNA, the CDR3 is TGTGCCAGCAGTTACTCGACTAGCACCGGGGAGCTGTTTTTT. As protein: CASSYSTSTGELFF.

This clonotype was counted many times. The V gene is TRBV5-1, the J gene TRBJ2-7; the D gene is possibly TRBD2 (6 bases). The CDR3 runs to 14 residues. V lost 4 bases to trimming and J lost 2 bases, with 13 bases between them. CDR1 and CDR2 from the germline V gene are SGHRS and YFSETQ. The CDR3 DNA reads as TGCGCCAGCAGCGAGGCGGGATCGACCTACGAGCAGTACTTC. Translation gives CASSEAGSTYEQYF.

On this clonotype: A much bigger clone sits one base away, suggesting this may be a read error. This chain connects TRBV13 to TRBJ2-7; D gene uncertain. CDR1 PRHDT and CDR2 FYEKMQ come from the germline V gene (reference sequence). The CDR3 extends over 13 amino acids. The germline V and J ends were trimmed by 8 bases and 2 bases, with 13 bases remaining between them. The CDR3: CASLVTWAYEQYF. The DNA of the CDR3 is TGTGCCAGCCTCGTCACTTGGGCCTACGAGCAGTACTTC.

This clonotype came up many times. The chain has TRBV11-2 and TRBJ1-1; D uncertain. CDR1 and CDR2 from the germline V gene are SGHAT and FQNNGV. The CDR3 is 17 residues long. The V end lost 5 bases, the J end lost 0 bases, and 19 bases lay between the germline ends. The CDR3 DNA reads TGTGCCAGCAGCACCCCCGCGTCCACAGCCATGAACACTGAAGCTTTCTTT. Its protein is CASSTPASTAMNTEAFF.

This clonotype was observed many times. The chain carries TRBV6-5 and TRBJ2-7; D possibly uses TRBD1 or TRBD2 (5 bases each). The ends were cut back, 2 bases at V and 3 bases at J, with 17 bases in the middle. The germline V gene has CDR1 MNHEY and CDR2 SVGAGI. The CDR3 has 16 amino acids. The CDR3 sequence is CASSYRGGAEGYEQYF. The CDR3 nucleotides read TGTGCCAGCAGTTACAGGGGCGGCGCTGAGGGCTACGAGCAGTACTTC.

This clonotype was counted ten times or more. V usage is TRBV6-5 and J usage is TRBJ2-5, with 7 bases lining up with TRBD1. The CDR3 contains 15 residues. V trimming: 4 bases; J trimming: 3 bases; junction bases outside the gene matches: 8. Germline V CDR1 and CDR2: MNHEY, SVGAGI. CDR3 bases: TGTGCCAGCAGTTCCAGGGACAGACGAAAAGAGACCCAGTACTTC. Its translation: CASSSRDRRKETQYF.

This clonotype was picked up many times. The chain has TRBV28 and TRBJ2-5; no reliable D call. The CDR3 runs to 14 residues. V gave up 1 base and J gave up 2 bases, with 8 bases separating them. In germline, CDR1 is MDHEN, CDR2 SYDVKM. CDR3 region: CASSLYGIQETQYF. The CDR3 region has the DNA TGTGCCAGCAGTTTATATGGGATTCAAGAGACCCAGTACTTC.

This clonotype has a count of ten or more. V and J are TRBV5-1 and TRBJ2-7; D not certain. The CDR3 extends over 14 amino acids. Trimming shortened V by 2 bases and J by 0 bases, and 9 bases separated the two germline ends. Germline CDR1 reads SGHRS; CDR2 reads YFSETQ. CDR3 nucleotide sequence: TGCGCCAGCAGCTTTGGCAGAATCTCCTACGAGCAGTACTTC. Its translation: CASSFGRISYEQYF.